These T cell receptor beta chains were read from a single sample in a study of technical replicates of blood from a few donors. Profiled with immunoSEQ multiplex PCR; TCRdb holds only in-frame clones, not every one. Seen here are about 73,000 clones, 90% observed once, and the top ten hold around 4.6%. Sequencing was performed on PBMCs. These receptor sequences come from a human donor in good health. Some clones in this sample may be carry-over from other donors' samples. Each CDR3 is given with its conserved first and last residue. A D gene is named only where the DNA matches it firmly. Clone sizes are given selectively: once, few, many, or a class where the clone is expanded.

V	size	J	length	D	DNA	CDR3
TRBV6-5	NA	TRBJ2-2	15	TRBD1	TGTGCCAGCAGCCCCGGGACAGGGTTCGTCGGGGAGCTGTTTTTT	CASSPGTGFVGELFF
TRBV10-3	NA	TRBJ2-1	15	TRBD2	TGTGCCATCAGTGCGGGACTAGCGGGGGTGAATGAGCAGTTCTTC	CAISAGLAGVNEQFF
TRBV18	NA	TRBJ1-3	15	NA	TGTGCCAGCTCACCACCGCGAGACTCTGGAAACACCATATATTTT	CASSPPRDSGNTIYF
TRBV29-1	NA	TRBJ1-4	15	NA	TGCAGCGTTGGGGAAGCCCTCGGGGCTAATGAAAAACTGTTTTTT	CSVGEALGANEKLFF
TRBV5-4	NA	TRBJ2-7	16	TRBD2	TGTGCCAGCAGCGCCGGACTAGCGGGAGGGCTTTACGAGCAGTACTTC	CASSAGLAGGLYEQYF
TRBV4-3	NA	TRBJ1-6	14	NA	TGCGCCAGCAGCCAGACAGCTCCTAATTCACCCCTCCACTTT	CASSQTAPNSPLHF
TRBV6-5	NA	TRBJ2-5	14	NA	TGTGCCAGCAGGGACTTCCAAGGTTATGAGACCCAGTACTTC	CASRDFQGYETQYF
TRBV6-6	NA	TRBJ1-6	13	NA	TGTGCCAGCAGTTGGGGCGGGGATTCACCCCTCCACTTT	CASSWGGDSPLHF
TRBV9	NA	TRBJ2-7	13	NA	TGTGCCAGCAGCGCCACTAGGGTCTCCGAGCAGTACTTC	CASSATRVSEQYF
TRBV19	once	TRBJ2-1	12	NA	TGTGCCAGTAGTCCAACCTACAATGAGCAGTTCTTC	CASSPTYNEQFF
TRBV28	once	TRBJ2-1	15	NA	TGTGCCAGCAGTACCGCGGGACTGGGATACAATGAGCAGTTCTTC	CASSTAGLGYNEQFF
TRBV10-1	few	TRBJ2-2	15	NA	TGCGCCAGACCCCGCTGCGAGCCCCACAGCCGGGAGCTGTTTTTT	CARPRCEPHSRELFF
TRBV19	few	TRBJ1-1	14	TRBD1	TGTGCCAGTAGCGGCAGGGGGCTGAACACTGAAGCTTTCTTT	CASSGRGLNTEAFF
TRBV28	NA	TRBJ1-5	13	NA	TGTGCCAGCAGTTTAAAGGGGTTACAGCCCCAGCATTTT	CASSLKGLQPQHF
TRBV4-1	NA	TRBJ1-2	15	NA	TGCGCCAGCAGCCAAGATATGGGGCTCCCCTATGGCTACACCTTC	CASSQDMGLPYGYTF
TRBV6-1	NA	TRBJ2-3	15	TRBD2	TGTGCCAGCAAGTCAGGAGCGGGGGGCACAGATACGCAGTATTTT	CASKSGAGGTDTQYF
TRBV20-1	NA	TRBJ1-1	11	NA	TGCAGTGCTAGAGAAGACACAGCAGCTTTCTTT	CSAREDTAAFF
TRBV13	NA	TRBJ2-1	14	NA	TGTGCCAGCAGCTTAGGGACTAGGGGCAATGAGCAGTTCTTC	CASSLGTRGNEQFF
TRBV30	NA	TRBJ2-7	13	NA	TGTGCCTGGACCTACAAACAGGTCCTGGAGCAGTACTTC	CAWTYKQVLEQYF
TRBV30	NA	TRBJ2-5	16	NA	TGTGCCTGGAGACCCCCGACAACTCGCACCGAAGAGACCCAGTACTTC	CAWRPPTTRTEETQYF
TRBV7-8	NA	TRBJ1-5	16	TRBD1	TGTGCCAGCAGCTTAGAGGGACAGGGGTTGAATCAGCCCCAGCATTTT	CASSLEGQGLNQPQHF
TRBV5-6	NA	TRBJ2-1	17	NA	TGTGCCAGCAGCTTAGCTCTGCGCTTACCTCCCTACAATGAGCAGTTCTTC	CASSLALRLPPYNEQFF
TRBV19	NA	TRBJ1-1	14	TRBD1	TGTGCCAGTAGTTCCCTGACAGGGGTGGCTGAAGCTTTCTTT	CASSSLTGVAEAFF
TRBV5-4	NA	TRBJ1-1	17	TRBD1	TGTGCCAGCAGCTTGGGGGGACAGGGGGCTTTGAACACTGAAGCTTTCTTT	CASSLGGQGALNTEAFF
TRBV29-1	NA	TRBJ2-2	14	TRBD1	TGCAGCGCCGAGCGAGGGGGCAACACCGGGGAGCTGTTTTTT	CSAERGGNTGELFF
TRBV4-2	few	TRBJ2-1	14	NA	TGTGCCAGCAGCGCAGGGGTCGTGTACAATGAGCAGTTCTTC	CASSAGVVYNEQFF
TRBV5-1	NA	TRBJ2-3	15	TRBD2	TGCGCCAGCAGCTGGACTAGCGGGGGTGCAGATACGCAGTATTTT	CASSWTSGGADTQYF
TRBV29-1	NA	TRBJ2-6	14	NA	TGCAGCGTTACCGACAGGTCTGGGGCCAACGTCCTGACTTTC	CSVTDRSGANVLTF
TRBV27	medium-sized	TRBJ2-2	17	TRBD1	TGTGCCAGCAGCCAAACCGGGACAGGGGGCTACGGCGGGGAGCTGTTTTTT	CASSQTGTGGYGGELFF
TRBV6-4	NA	TRBJ1-5	11	NA	TGTGCCAGCAGCCTGAATCAGCCCCAGCATTTT	CASSLNQPQHF
TRBV6-5	NA	TRBJ1-6	13	NA	TGTGCCAGCAGTTCATCAGGGAATTCACCCCTCCACTTT	CASSSSGNSPLHF
TRBV27	NA	TRBJ2-1	15	TRBD1	TGTGCCAGCAGTTTTTTTCTACAGGGGCACAATGAGCAGTTCTTC	CASSFFLQGHNEQFF
TRBV7-8	once	TRBJ2-2	13	NA	TGTGCCAGCAGCTCCCTGGCCGTCGTGGAGCTGTTTTTT	CASSSLAVVELFF
TRBV15	NA	TRBJ1-2	18	NA	TGTGCCACCAGCAGAGTGGGCAGGGAGGCCCTCTTTAACTATGGCTACACCTTC	CATSRVGREALFNYGYTF
TRBV5-1	once	TRBJ2-1	15	NA	TGCGCCAGCAGCCCGGGAATTGCGAATTACAATGAGCAGTTCTTC	CASSPGIANYNEQFF
TRBV5-6	NA	TRBJ2-1	16	NA	TGTGCCAGCAGCACTCTATGGAAATGGGGGCACAATGAGCAGTTCTTC	CASSTLWKWGHNEQFF
TRBV7-8	NA	TRBJ1-2	13	NA	TGTGCCAGCTCGCCCCAACAAAACTATGGCTACACCTTC	CASSPQQNYGYTF
TRBV4-1	NA	TRBJ1-5	16	NA	TGCGCCAGCAGCCTCTCCCAGGGCGGTAGGGATCAGCCCCAGCATTTT	CASSLSQGGRDQPQHF
TRBV5-1	NA	TRBJ1-2	14	NA	TGCGCCAGCAGCTTTGGCAGTTCTAACTATGGCTACACCTTC	CASSFGSSNYGYTF
TRBV9	NA	TRBJ2-7	14	TRBD1	TGTGCCAGCAGCCCCCGGGCAGGGGGCTACGAGCAGTACTTC	CASSPRAGGYEQYF
TRBV4-3	NA	TRBJ1-2	15	NA	TGCGCCAGCAGCCAAGGTACAGGGAAGTGGACTGGCTACACCTTC	CASSQGTGKWTGYTF
TRBV7-2	NA	TRBJ2-5	16	TRBD2	TGTGCCAGCAGCTGGGGACTAGCGGGGGGACAAGAGACCCAGTACTTC	CASSWGLAGGQETQYF
TRBV11-3	NA	TRBJ2-1	15	TRBD1	TGTGCCAGCAGCACCAGGACAGGGTCCACCAATGAGCAGTTCTTC	CASSTRTGSTNEQFF
TRBV30	NA	TRBJ2-1	17	TRBD2	TGTGCCTGGAGTGTAATTCCTAGCGGGAGCGCCATGCATGAGCAGTTCTTC	CAWSVIPSGSAMHEQFF
TRBV18	NA	TRBJ1-2	16	NA	TGTGCCAGCTCAACGTCGGCAGGCGAACCCCCATATGGCTACACCTTC	CASSTSAGEPPYGYTF
TRBV18	NA	TRBJ2-3	16	TRBD2	TGTGCCAGCTCACCTCTAGCGGGAGTCGGCACAGATACGCAGTATTTT	CASSPLAGVGTDTQYF
TRBV10-3	NA	TRBJ2-7	12	NA	TGTGCCATCAGCTCAGGAACCTACGAGCAGTACTTC	CAISSGTYEQYF
TRBV30	few	TRBJ2-1	15	TRBD2	TGTGCCTGGAGGGGACTAGGTATCTCCTACAATGAGCAGTTCTTC	CAWRGLGISYNEQFF
TRBV4-1	NA	TRBJ2-7	17	TRBD2	TGCGCCAGCAGCCGGGAAGGGAGCAGCGGGGCCCCCTACGAGCAGTACTTC	CASSREGSSGAPYEQYF
TRBV9	NA	TRBJ2-7	16	NA	TGTGCCAGCAGCGATCAGTGGGGCGCAGACTTGGGGGAGCAGTACTTC	CASSDQWGADLGEQYF
TRBV7-9	NA	TRBJ1-3	13	TRBD1	TGTGCCTTAGGGGGGACAGCAAGAAACACCATATATTTT	CALGGTARNTIYF
TRBV7-9	NA	TRBJ2-3	15	TRBD2	TGTGCCAGCAGCTCACCCGGACTAGTATCAGATACGCAGTATTTT	CASSSPGLVSDTQYF
TRBV6-6	NA	TRBJ1-2	15	NA	TGTGCCAGCAGTTACTCGACATCGCAAATCTATGGCTACACCTTC	CASSYSTSQIYGYTF